Listed here are 5 T cell receptor beta chains from one sample, sequenced in a study of cytomegalovirus exposure and HLA in healthy donors. Primers: 60 Vbeta forward and 13 Jbeta reverse. The table came from immunoSEQ multiplex PCR; TCRdb's copy has only in-frame clones and leaves some out. Of 300,000 or so clones in the sample, roughly four fifths are singletons; the top ten hold about 2%. Sequencing was performed on PBMCs. These receptors all come from a woman aged 40 to 50 in good health and CMV-seropositive.

The sample holds one count of this clone. The chain employs TRBV2 and TRBJ2-7; TRBD1 matches at 8 bases. Losses at the gene ends were 5 bases for V and 6 bases for J; bases not matched to a gene: 15. The CDR3 is 16 amino acids. Germline values: CDR1 SNHLY, CDR2 FYNNEI. This CDR3 is CASSPPRVVTGVEQYF. CDR3 DNA sequence: TGTGCCAGCAGTCCCCCCCGTGTTGTGACAGGGGTCGAGCAGTACTTC.

V gene TRBV5-8 combines with J gene TRBJ1-2; no clear D gene. Germline CDR1 SGHTS, CDR2 YDEGEE. The CDR3 loop spans 12 amino acids. V lost 1 base and J lost 8, with 9 bases in between. The CDR3 reads CASSLSGWGYTF. DNA of the CDR3: TGTGCCAGCAGCTTGTCAGGCTGGGGCTACACCTTC.

This clone has only one observation. CDR3 sequence: CASSRQGISQPQHF. The CDR3 DNA reads as TGTGCCAGCAGTCGACAGGGGATAAGTCAGCCCCAGCATTTT. The chain uses TRBV6-5 and TRBJ1-5; 8 positions agree with TRBD1. The CDR3 is 14 amino acids. Trimming at V came to 5 bases and at J to 6 bases, leaving 6 bases not matched to a gene. CDR1 and CDR2 (germline): MNHEY, SVGAGI.

The sample holds a few counts of this clone. The chain carries TRBV7-8 and TRBJ2-7, with D perhaps matching TRBD1 (5 bases). This CDR3 is 13 amino acids long. Germline V lookup: CDR1 SGHVS, CDR2 FQNEAQ. The V and J ends lost 3 bases and 2 bases respectively, with 8 bases between them. The CDR3 region is CASSFDSTYEQYF. Here the CDR3 DNA reads TGTGCCAGCAGCTTTGACAGCACCTACGAGCAGTACTTC.

This clone is a singleton in its sample. CDR3 loop: CASSLGRDNYNEQFF. In DNA, the CDR3 is TGTGCCAGCAGCCTGGGGCGGGATAATTACAATGAGCAGTTCTTC. The genes are TRBV4-2 and TRBJ2-1, with D perhaps TRBD2 (6 bases). Germline CDR1 LGHNA, CDR2 YNFKEQ. The CDR3 covers 15 residues. The V gene lost 4 bases and the J gene lost 4 bases, with 14 bases spanning the gap.